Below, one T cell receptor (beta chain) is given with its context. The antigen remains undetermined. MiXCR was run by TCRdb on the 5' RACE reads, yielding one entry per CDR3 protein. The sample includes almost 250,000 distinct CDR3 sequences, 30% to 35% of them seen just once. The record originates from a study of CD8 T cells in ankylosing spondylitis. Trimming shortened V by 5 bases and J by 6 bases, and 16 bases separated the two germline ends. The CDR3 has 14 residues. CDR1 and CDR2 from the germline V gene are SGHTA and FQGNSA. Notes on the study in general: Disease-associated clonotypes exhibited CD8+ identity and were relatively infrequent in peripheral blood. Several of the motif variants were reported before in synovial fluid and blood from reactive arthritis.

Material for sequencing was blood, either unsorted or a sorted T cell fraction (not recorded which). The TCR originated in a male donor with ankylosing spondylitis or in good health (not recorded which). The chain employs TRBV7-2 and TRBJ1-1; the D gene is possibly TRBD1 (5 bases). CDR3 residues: CASSRRQGRAEAFF. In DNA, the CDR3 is TGTGCCAGCAGCCGCCGGCAGGGCAGGGCTGAAGCTTTCTTT.